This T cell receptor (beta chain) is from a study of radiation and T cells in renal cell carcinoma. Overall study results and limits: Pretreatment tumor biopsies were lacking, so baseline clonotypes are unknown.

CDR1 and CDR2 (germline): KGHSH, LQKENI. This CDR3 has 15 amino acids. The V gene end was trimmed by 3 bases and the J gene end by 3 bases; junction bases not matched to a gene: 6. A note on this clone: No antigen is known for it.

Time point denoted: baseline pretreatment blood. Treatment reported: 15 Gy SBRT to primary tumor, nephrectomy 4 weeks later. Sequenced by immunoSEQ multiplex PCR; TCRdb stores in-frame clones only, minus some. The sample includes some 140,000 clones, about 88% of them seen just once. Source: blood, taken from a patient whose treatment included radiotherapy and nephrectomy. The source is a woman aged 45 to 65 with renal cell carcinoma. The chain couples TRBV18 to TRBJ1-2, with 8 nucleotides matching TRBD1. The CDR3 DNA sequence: TGTGCCAGCTCACCTCTTCCGGACAGGGACTATGGCTACACCTTC. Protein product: CASSPLPDRDYGYTF. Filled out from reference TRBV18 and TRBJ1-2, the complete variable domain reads NAGVMQNPRHLVRRRGQEARLRCSPMKGHSHVYWYRQLPEEGLKFMVYLQKENIIDESGMPKERFSAEFPKEGPSILRIQQVVRGDSAAYFCASSPLPDRDYGYTFGSGTRLTVV.